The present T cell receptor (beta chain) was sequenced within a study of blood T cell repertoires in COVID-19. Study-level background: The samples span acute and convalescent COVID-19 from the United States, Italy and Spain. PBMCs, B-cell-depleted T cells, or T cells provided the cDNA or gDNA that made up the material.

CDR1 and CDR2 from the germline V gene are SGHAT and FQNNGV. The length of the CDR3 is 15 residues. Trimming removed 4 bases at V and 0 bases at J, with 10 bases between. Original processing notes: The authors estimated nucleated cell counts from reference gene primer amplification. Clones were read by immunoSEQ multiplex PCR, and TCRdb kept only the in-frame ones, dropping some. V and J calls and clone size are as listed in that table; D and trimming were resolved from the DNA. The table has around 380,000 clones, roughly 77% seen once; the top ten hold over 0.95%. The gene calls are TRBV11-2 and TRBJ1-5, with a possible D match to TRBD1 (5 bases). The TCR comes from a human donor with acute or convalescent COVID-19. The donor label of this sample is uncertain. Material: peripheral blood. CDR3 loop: CASSWSGDSNQPQHF. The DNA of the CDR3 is TGTGCCAGCAGCTGGTCGGGGGATAGCAATCAGCCCCAGCATTTT.